Included here is one TCR beta chain sequence, with context. The method was immunoSEQ multiplex PCR; TCRdb's version includes in-frame clones alone and lacks a portion of them. The table lists 150,000 to 200,000 clones, about nine tenths of them singletons. This specimen comes from a study of blood T cell repertoires in COVID-19. Per the germline V gene, CDR1 is SGHKS and CDR2 is YYEKEE (reference sequence). V lost 3 bases, J lost 4 bases, and 9 bases lay in between. The length of the CDR3 is 13 residues. The sequence was obtained from a man between 35 and 55 years old with acute or convalescent COVID-19. The sample was peripheral blood. The chain couples TRBV5-5 to TRBJ2-3; D not resolved. The CDR3 sequence is CASSSSLPDTQYF. The CDR3 DNA sequence: TGTGCCAGCAGCTCCAGTCTCCCAGATACGCAGTATTTT.